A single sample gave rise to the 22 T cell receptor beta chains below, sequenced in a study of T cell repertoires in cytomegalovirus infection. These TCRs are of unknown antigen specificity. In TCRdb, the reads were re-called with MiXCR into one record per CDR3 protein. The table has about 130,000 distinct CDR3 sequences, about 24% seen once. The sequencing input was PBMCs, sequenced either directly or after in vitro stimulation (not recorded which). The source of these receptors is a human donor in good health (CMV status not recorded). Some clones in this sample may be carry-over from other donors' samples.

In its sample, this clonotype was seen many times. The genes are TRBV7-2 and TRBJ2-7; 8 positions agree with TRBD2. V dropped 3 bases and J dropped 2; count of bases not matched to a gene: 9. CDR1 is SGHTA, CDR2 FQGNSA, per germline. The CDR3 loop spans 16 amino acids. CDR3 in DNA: TGTGCCAGCAGCTTCGGGACGGGGGGGGGCACCTACGAGCAGTACGTC. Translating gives CASSFGTGGGTYEQYV.

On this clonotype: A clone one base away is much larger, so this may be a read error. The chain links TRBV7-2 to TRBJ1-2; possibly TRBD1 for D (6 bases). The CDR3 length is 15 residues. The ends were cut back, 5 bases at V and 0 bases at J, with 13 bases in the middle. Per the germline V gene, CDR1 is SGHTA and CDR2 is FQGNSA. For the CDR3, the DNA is TGTGCCAGCAGCCCCCAGGGGAAAGCTAACTATGGCTACACCTTC. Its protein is CASSPQGKANYGYTF.

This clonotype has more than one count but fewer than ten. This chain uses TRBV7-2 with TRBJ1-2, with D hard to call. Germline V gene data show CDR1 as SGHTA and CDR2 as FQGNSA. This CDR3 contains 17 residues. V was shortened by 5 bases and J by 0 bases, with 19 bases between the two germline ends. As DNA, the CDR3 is TGTGCCAGCAGCACGCTCCCGGGTCCCTTAACTAACTATGGCTACACCTTC. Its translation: CASSTLPGPLTNYGYTF.

The CDR3: CASSIGVSAYTF. The CDR3 region has the DNA TGTGCCAGCAGTATTGGGGTTAGTGCCTACACCTTC. The V gene is TRBV12-3 or TRBV12-4, the J gene TRBJ1-2; unclear D gene. The CDR3 length is 12 residues. V was cut by 5 bases and J by 10 bases, with 14 bases left in between.

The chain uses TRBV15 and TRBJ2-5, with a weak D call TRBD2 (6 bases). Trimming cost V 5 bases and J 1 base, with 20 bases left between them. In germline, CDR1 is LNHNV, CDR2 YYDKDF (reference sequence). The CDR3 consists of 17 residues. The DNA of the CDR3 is TGTGCCACCAGCCCCGGCCTGAGGGCGCGGGGCCAAGAGACCCAGTACTTC. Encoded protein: CATSPGLRARGQETQYF.

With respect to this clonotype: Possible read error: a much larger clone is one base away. CDR3 residues: CACSERRSGANVLTF. CDR3 nucleotide sequence: TGTGCCTGCAGCGAGAGGAGGTCCGGGGCCAACGTCCTGACTTTC. This chain links TRBV6-5 with TRBJ2-6, with a weak D call TRBD2 (5 bases). Germline V gives CDR1 MNHEY, CDR2 SVGAGI. The CDR3 is 15 residues long.

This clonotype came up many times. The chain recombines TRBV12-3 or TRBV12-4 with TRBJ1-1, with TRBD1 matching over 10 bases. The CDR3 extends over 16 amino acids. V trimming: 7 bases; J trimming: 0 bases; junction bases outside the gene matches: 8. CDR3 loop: CASTMGQGIMNTEAFF. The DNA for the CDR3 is TGTGCCAGCACTATGGGACAGGGGATCATGAACACTGAAGCTTTCTTT.

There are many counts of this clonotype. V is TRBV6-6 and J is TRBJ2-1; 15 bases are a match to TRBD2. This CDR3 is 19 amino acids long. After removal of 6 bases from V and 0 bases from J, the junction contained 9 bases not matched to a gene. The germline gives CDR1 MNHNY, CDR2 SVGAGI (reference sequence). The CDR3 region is CASRPGLAGGVSSYNEQFF. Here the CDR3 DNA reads TGTGCCAGCAGACCCGGACTAGCGGGAGGGGTTAGCTCCTACAATGAGCAGTTCTTC.

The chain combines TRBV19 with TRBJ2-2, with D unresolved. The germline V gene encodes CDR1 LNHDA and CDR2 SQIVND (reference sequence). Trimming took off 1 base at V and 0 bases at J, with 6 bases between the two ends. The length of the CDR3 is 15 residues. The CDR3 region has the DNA TGTGCCAGTAGTATAGCGGCTGCGAACACCGGGGAGCTGTTTTTT. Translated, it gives CASSIAAANTGELFF.

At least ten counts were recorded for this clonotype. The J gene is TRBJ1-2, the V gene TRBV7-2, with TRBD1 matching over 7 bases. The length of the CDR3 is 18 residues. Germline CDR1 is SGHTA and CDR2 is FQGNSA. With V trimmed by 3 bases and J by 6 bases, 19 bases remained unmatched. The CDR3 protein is CASSFKTAMGQSTNGYTF. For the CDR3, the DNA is TGTGCCAGCAGCTTCAAGACAGCGATGGGACAGTCTACTAATGGCTACACCTTC.

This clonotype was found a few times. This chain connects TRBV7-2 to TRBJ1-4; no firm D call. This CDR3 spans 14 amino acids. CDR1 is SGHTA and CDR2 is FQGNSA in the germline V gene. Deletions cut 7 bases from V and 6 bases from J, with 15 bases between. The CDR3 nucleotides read TGTGCCAGCACCGTGGTTGGTTCCGATGAAAAACTGTTTTTT. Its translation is CASTVVGSDEKLFF.

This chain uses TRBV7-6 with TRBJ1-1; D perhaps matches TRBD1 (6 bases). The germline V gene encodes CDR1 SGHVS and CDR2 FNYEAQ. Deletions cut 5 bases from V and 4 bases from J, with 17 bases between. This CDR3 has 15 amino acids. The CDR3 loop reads CASSRDRGGITEAFF. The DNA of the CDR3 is TGTGCCAGCAGCCGTGACAGAGGGGGAATCACTGAAGCTTTCTTT.

The CDR3 DNA reads as TGTGCCAGCAGCCGAATAGGGGGAGAAGGTAATGAGCAGTTCTTC. This sequence encodes CASSRIGGEGNEQFF. J is TRBJ2-1 and V is TRBV7-3; D is perhaps TRBD1 (6 bases). This CDR3 has 15 amino acids. Germline V lookup: CDR1 SGHTA, CDR2 FQGTGA. Trimming stripped 5 bases from V and 7 bases from J, with 18 bases between.

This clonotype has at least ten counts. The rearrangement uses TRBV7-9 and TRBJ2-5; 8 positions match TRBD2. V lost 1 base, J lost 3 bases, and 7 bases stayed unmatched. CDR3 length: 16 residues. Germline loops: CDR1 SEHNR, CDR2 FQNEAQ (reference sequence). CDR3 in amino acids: CASSLGPAGAEETQYF. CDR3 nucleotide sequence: TGTGCCAGCAGCTTAGGCCCAGCGGGAGCAGAAGAGACCCAGTACTTC.

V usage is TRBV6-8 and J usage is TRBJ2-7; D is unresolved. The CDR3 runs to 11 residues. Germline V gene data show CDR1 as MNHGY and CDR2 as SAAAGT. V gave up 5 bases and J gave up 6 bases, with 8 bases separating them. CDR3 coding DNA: TGTGCCAGCAGTCTGATTGTCGAGCAGTACGTC. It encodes CASSLIVEQYV.

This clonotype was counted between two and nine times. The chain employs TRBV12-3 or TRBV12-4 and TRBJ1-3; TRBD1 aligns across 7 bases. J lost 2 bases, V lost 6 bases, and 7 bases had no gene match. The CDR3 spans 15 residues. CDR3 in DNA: TGTGCCAGCAGGATACCGACAGGGACTGGAAACACCATATATTTT. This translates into CASRIPTGTGNTIYF.

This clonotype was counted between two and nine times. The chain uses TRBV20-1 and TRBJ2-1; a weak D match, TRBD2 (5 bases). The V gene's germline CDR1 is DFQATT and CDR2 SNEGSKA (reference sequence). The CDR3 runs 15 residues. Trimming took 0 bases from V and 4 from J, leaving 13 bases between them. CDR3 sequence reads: CSARDVGMPYNEQFF. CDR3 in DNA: TGCAGTGCTAGAGATGTCGGGATGCCGTACAATGAGCAGTTCTTC.

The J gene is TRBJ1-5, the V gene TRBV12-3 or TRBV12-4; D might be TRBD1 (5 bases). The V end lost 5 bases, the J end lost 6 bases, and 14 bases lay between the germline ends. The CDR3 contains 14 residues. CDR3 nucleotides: TGTGCCAGCAGTGTCAGGGCGGCGGTTCAGCCCCAGCATTTT. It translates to CASSVRAAVQPQHF.

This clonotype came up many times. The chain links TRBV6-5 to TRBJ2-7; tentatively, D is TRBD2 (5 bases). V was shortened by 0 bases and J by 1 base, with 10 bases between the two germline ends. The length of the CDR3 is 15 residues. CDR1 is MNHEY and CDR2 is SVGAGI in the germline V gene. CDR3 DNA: TGTGCCAGCAGTTACTCGATTGAGGGTTCCTACGAGCAGTACTTC. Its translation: CASSYSIEGSYEQYF.

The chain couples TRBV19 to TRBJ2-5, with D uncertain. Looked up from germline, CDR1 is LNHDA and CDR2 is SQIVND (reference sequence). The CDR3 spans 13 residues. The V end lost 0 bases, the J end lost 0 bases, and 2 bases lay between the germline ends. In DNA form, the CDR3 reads TGTGCCAGTAGTATAGAGGACCAAGAGACCCAGTACTTC. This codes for CASSIEDQETQYF.

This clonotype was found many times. In nucleotides, the CDR3 is TGTGCCAGCAGCCCTTCGAACACTGAAGCTTTCTTT. This gives the protein CASSPSNTEAFF. This rearrangement joins TRBV7-2 to TRBJ1-1; D is unresolved. This CDR3 contains 12 residues. The germline CDR1 and CDR2 sequences are SGHTA and FQGNSA. V shed 5 bases and J shed 1 base, with 5 bases lying between them.

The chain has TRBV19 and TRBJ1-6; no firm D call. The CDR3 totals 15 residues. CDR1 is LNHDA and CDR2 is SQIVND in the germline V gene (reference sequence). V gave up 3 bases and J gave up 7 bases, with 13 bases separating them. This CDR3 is CASSMRPAGNSPLHF. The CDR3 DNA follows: TGTGCCAGTAGTATGCGGCCAGCCGGGAATTCACCCCTCCACTTT.